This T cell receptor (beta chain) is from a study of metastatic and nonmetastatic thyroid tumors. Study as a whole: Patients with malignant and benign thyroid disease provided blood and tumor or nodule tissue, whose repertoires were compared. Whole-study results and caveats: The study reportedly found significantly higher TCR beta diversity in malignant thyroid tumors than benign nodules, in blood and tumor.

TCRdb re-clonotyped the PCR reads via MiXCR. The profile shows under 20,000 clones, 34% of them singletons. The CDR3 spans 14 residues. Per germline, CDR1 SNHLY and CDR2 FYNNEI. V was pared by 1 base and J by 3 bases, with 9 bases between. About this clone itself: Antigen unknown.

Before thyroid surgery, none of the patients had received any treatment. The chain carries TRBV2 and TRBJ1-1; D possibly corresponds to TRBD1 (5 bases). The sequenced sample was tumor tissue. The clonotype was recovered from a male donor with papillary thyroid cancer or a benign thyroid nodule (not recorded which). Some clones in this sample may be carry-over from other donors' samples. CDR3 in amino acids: CASSEDRRDTEAFF. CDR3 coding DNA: TGTGCCAGCAGTGAAGACAGGAGAGACACTGAAGCTTTCTTT.